The 17 T cell receptor beta chains reported below all come from one sample, sequenced in a study of T-cell reconstitution after alpha-beta-depleted transplantation in children (dated by TCRdb to about 2016). According to the study, the label for this sample's treatment or condition signals: allogeneic hematopoietic cell transplantation with graft depleted of TCRalphabeta T cells and CD19 B cells. Library preparation was by PCR. The data were produced on an Illumina HiSeq 2500. TCR libraries were prepared with molecular barcoding, using unique molecular identifiers to normalize TCRbeta repertoire quantification. TCRdb itself trimmed the public reads at Q25 with fastp, ran MiXCR and retained productive beta chains. Under each unique CDR3 protein, matching rows form one entry showing the most common genes and DNA. This sample comprises some 100,000 distinct CDR3 sequences, 20% to 30% of them detected only once. The top ten hold 20% to 25% of the sample.

The material sequenced was PBMCs, taken before TCRalphabeta/CD19-depleted stem cell transplant. All receptors derive from a boy aged 2 to 10 with acute lymphoblastic leukemia, due to receive a stem cell transplant.

The gene calls are TRBV7-9 and TRBJ1-1; D is undetermined. Trimming shortened V by 4 bases and J by 10 bases, and 10 bases separated the two germline ends. The germline CDR1 and CDR2 sequences are SEHNR and FQNEAQ (reference sequence). The CDR3 covers 11 residues. CDR3 sequence: CASSSGKGAFF. CDR3 sequence (DNA): TGTGCCAGCAGCTCCGGCAAGGGAGCTTTCTTT.

This clonotype was counted ten times or more. V is TRBV12-3 or TRBV12-4 and J is TRBJ2-3; no clear D. This CDR3 region has 17 residues. Trimming shortened V by 3 bases and J by 0 bases, and 16 bases separated the two germline ends. Written as DNA, the CDR3 is TGTGCCAGCAGTTTCGGGTCGTGGTTTGAAAGCACAGATACGCAGTATTTT. It translates to CASSFGSWFESTDTQYF.

This clonotype appeared a single time. The CDR3 protein is CASRWGSPSGANVLTF. The CDR3, as DNA: TGTGCCAGCCGGTGGGGCAGCCCCTCTGGGGCCAACGTCCTGACTTTC. The chain joins TRBV27 to TRBJ2-6, with D perhaps TRBD1 (5 bases). Germline V CDR1 and CDR2: MNHEY, SMNVEV (reference sequence). This CDR3 region has 16 residues. Trimming stripped 8 bases from V and 0 bases from J, with 14 bases between.

This clonotype was recorded a few times. The chain uses TRBV28 and TRBJ2-7; D assignment may be TRBD1 or TRBD2 (6 bases each). The ends were cut back, 1 base at V and 3 bases at J, with 10 bases in the middle. There are 14 residues in the CDR3. Per the germline V gene, CDR1 is MDHEN and CDR2 is SYDVKM. The DNA for the CDR3 is TGTGCCAGCAGTTTATCCAGGGGAGGCTACGAGCAGTACTTC. Translating gives CASSLSRGGYEQYF.

V is TRBV6-1 and J is TRBJ2-2; D is perhaps TRBD1 or TRBD2 (5 bases each). Trimming shortened V by 1 base and J by 6 bases, and 15 bases separated the two germline ends. The CDR3 contains 16 residues. Germline V gives CDR1 MNHNS, CDR2 SASEGT. CDR3 sequence: CASSEEIEGPAGELFF. DNA for the CDR3: TGTGCCAGCAGTGAAGAGATTGAGGGGCCTGCCGGGGAGCTGTTTTTT.

This clonotype was counted a few times. This chain uses TRBV9 with TRBJ2-1, with D perhaps matching TRBD1 or TRBD2 (5 bases each). The germline CDR1 and CDR2 sequences are SGDLS and YYNGEE. Trimming stripped 2 bases from V and 10 bases from J, with 13 bases between. The CDR3 sequence is 13 residues long. CDR3 amino acids: CASSVDTRDEQFF. CDR3 coding DNA: TGTGCCAGCAGCGTGGATACTAGGGACGAGCAGTTCTTC.

This clonotype came up a few times. The chain has TRBV20-1 and TRBJ1-4, with D tentatively TRBD1 (5 bases). CDR3 length: 11 residues. Germline V gene data show CDR1 as DFQATT and CDR2 as SNEGSKA (reference sequence). Trimming took off 2 bases at V and 7 bases at J, with 5 bases between the two ends. CDR3 sequence (DNA): TGCAGTGCTAGACAGGGTGAAAAACTGTTTTTT. It specifies CSARQGEKLFF.

The rearrangement links TRBV25-1 to TRBJ2-7, with TRBD1 identical over 7 bases. Per the germline V gene, CDR1 is MGHDK and CDR2 is SYGVNS. Unmatched junction bases numbered 7, after V lost 7 bases and J lost 7 bases. The CDR3 is made up of 12 amino acids. The CDR3 region is CASTRQGGEQYF. CDR3 DNA: TGTGCCAGCACCCGACAGGGTGGGGAGCAGTACTTC.

V gene TRBV20-1 combines with J gene TRBJ1-6, with D hard to call. V was pared by 5 bases and J by 10 bases, with 12 bases between. This CDR3 has 12 amino acids. Germline V lookup: CDR1 DFQATT, CDR2 SNEGSKA (reference sequence). The CDR3 bases are TGCAGTGCTGGAGGGCGGAGCTCACCCCTCCACTTT. Translated, it gives CSAGGRSSPLHF.

This clonotype appeared a single time. This chain links TRBV5-6 with TRBJ2-3; D is undetermined. V was pared by 4 bases and J by 1 base, with 13 bases between. Germline CDR1 SGHDT, CDR2 YYEEEE. The CDR3 contains 15 residues. CDR3 DNA: TGTGCCAGCAGCCCCAAAGGAAGTCGCACAGATACGCAGTATTTT. Translating it yields CASSPKGSRTDTQYF.

The sample holds a few counts of this clonotype. The genes are TRBV5-1 and TRBJ2-2; 7 bases map to TRBD2. The CDR3 length is 14 residues. Trimming took 6 bases from V and 6 from J; bases not matched to a gene: 8. The germline gives CDR1 SGHRS, CDR2 YFSETQ. CDR3 protein: CASTSSGDAGELFF. The DNA for the CDR3 is TGCGCCAGCACGTCTAGCGGAGATGCCGGGGAGCTGTTTTTT.

The chain uses TRBV29-1 and TRBJ2-3; the match to TRBD2 covers 11 bases. Germline lookup yields CDR1 SQVTM and CDR2 ANQGSEA. After removal of 4 bases from V and 3 bases from J, the junction contained 6 bases not matched to a gene. CDR3 length: 15 amino acids. CDR3 protein: CSVGLAGGSTDTQYF. CDR3 nucleotides: TGCAGCGTTGGATTAGCGGGAGGGTCGACAGATACGCAGTATTTT.

Concerning this clonotype: This sequence may be a read error, since a much larger clone differs from it by one base. The V call is TRBV12-3 or TRBV12-4, the J call TRBJ1-2; D gene unclear. The CDR3 extends over 10 amino acids. Here the CDR3 reads CATGNYGSTF. In nucleotides, the CDR3 is TGTGCCACCGGGAACTATGGCTCCACCTTC.

CDR3: CAISEVSNQPQHF. The CDR3 DNA reads as TGTGCCATCAGCGAGGTTAGCAATCAGCCCCAGCATTTT. The rearrangement uses TRBV10-3 and TRBJ1-5; D unclear. CDR1 ENHRY and CDR2 SYGVKD come from the germline V gene. Trimming removed 6 bases from V and 0 bases from J, with 6 bases in between. This CDR3 has 13 residues.

The chain links TRBV20-1 to TRBJ2-1, with a tentative D call TRBD1 (7 bases). This CDR3 is built from 14 residues. Trimming removed 6 bases at V and 8 bases at J, with 20 bases between. Germline V gives CDR1 DFQATT, CDR2 SNEGSKA (reference sequence). Written as DNA, the CDR3 is TGCAGTGCAAACCCGGACAGGTGGAGGGATGAGCAGTTCTTC. Encoded protein: CSANPDRWRDEQFF.

This chain uses TRBV11-2 with TRBJ1-3; TRBD1 matches 7 bases. V trimming: 4 bases; J trimming: 4 bases; junction bases outside the gene matches: 7. Germline loops: CDR1 SGHAT, CDR2 FQNNGV. The length of the CDR3 is 15 residues. In nucleotides, the CDR3 is TGTGCCAGCAGCTCGGAACAGGGGACGGGAAACACCATATATTTT. Translating gives CASSSEQGTGNTIYF.

The J gene is TRBJ1-5, the V gene TRBV2, with unresolved D. The V end was cut by 4 bases, the J end by 5 bases, with 9 bases between. Germline CDR1 SNHLY, CDR2 FYNNEI. The CDR3 contains 13 residues. In DNA form, the CDR3 reads TGTGCCAGCAGTGTGGGCAAGCATCAGCCCCAGCATTTT. Protein sequence: CASSVGKHQPQHF.